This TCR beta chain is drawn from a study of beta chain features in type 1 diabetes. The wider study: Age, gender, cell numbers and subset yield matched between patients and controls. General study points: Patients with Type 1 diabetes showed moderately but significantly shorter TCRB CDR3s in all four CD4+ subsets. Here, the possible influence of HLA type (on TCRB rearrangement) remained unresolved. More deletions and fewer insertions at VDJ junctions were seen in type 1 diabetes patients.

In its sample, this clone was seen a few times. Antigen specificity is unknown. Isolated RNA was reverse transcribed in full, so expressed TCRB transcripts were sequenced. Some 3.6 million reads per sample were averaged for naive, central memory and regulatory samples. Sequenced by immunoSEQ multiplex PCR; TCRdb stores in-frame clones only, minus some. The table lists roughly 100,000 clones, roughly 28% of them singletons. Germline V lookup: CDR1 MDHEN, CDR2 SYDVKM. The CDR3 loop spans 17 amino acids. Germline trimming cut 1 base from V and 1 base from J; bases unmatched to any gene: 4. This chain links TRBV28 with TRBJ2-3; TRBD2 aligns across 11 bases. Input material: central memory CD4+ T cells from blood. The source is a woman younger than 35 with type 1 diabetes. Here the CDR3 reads CASSLFQGLAGTDTQYF. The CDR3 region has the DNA TGTGCCAGCAGTTTATTCCAGGGACTAGCGGGCACAGATACGCAGTATTTT.